This entry lists 22 T cell receptor beta chains sequenced from one sample in a study of radiation and T cells in renal cell carcinoma. Time point indicated: baseline pretreatment blood. Regarding treatment: 15 Gy SBRT to primary tumor, nephrectomy 4 weeks later. Libraries were prepared by immunoSEQ multiplex PCR; TCRdb keeps only in-frame clonotypes and omits some of them. The repertoire has 110,000 to 150,000 clones, around four fifths of them found once; the top ten carry roughly 23%. This specimen consisted of blood, obtained from a patient whose treatment included radiotherapy and nephrectomy. The receptors originated from a woman in her forties or fifties with renal cell carcinoma.

This clone was counted only a few times. The chain is built from TRBV4-1 and TRBJ1-5; D is uncertain. V dropped 5 bases and J dropped 4 bases, with 9 bases sitting between them. The CDR3 consists of 13 residues. Germline CDR1 reads MGHRA; CDR2 reads YSYEKL. The CDR3 is CASSFDLNQPQHF. CDR3 nucleotide sequence: TGCGCCAGCAGCTTCGATTTGAATCAGCCCCAGCATTTT.

The V and J genes are TRBV6-5 and TRBJ2-7, with a tentative D call TRBD1 (6 bases). Trimming shortened V by 2 bases and J by 0 bases, and 14 bases separated the two germline ends. CDR1 is MNHEY and CDR2 is SVGAGI in the germline V gene. The CDR3 spans 16 residues. DNA of the CDR3: TGTGCCAGCAGTTACGCGCAGGGACAAAGCTCCTACGAGCAGTACTTC. Protein product: CASSYAQGQSSYEQYF.

This sequence joins TRBV5-6 and TRBJ1-2; D call uncertain. V dropped 0 bases and J dropped 4 bases, with 7 bases sitting between them. Germline-derived CDR1 and CDR2 are SGHDT and YYEEEE. The CDR3 consists of 13 residues. The CDR3 region is CASSLGGPYGYTF. DNA for the CDR3: TGTGCCAGCAGCTTGGGCGGTCCCTATGGCTACACCTTC.

The chain carries TRBV29-1 and TRBJ2-5; possibly TRBD1 for D (6 bases). This CDR3 comprises 12 residues. Trimming removed 6 bases from V and 5 bases from J, with 13 bases in between. Germline-derived CDR1 and CDR2 are SQVTM and ANQGSEA. Here the CDR3 reads CSVDRQEETQYF. The CDR3 nucleotides read TGCAGCGTCGATAGACAGGAGGAGACCCAGTACTTC.

The gene calls are TRBV9 and TRBJ2-5; weak D call: TRBD1 (5 bases). This CDR3 comprises 14 residues. CDR1 and CDR2 (germline): SGDLS, YYNGEE. Trimming took off 0 bases at V and 1 base at J, with 7 bases between the two ends. CDR3 sequence reads: CASSVGGSQETQYF. CDR3 sequence (DNA): TGTGCCAGCAGCGTAGGGGGCAGCCAAGAGACCCAGTACTTC.

This sequence joins TRBV9 and TRBJ2-3, with a weak D call TRBD2 (5 bases). This CDR3 has 13 amino acids. Per germline, CDR1 SGDLS and CDR2 YYNGEE. Between the trimmed V and J ends, which lost 3 bases and 3 bases, there was a span of 8 bases. The CDR3 nucleotides read TGTGCCAGCAGCGGGAGGAATACAGATACGCAGTATTTT. This translates into CASSGRNTDTQYF.

The chain recombines TRBV6-5 with TRBJ1-2, with TRBD1 identical over 7 bases. Germline-derived CDR1 and CDR2 are MNHEY and SVGAGI. The J segment lost 7 bases and the V segment lost 8 bases, leaving 10 bases of the junction unmatched. The CDR3 has 13 residues. CDR3 DNA: TGTGCCAGCGGGAAAAGGGGGCGATTTGGCTACACCTTC. Its translation: CASGKRGRFGYTF.

The chain is built from TRBV10-3 and TRBJ2-1, with 7 nucleotides matching TRBD1. Trimming took 5 bases from V and 4 from J; bases not matched to a gene: 5. The CDR3 is made up of 14 amino acids. In germline, CDR1 is ENHRY, CDR2 SYGVKD. In DNA form, the CDR3 reads TGTGCCATCAGTCGGGACAGAGAATACAATGAGCAGTTCTTC. Its protein product is CAISRDREYNEQFF.

This sequence joins TRBV7-8 and TRBJ2-2; 11 bases are shared with TRBD2. CDR1 is SGHVS, CDR2 FQNEAQ, per germline. The CDR3 has 15 amino acids. The V segment lost 5 bases and the J segment 5 bases; nucleotides outside the gene matches: 4. CDR3 nucleotides: TGTGCCAGCAGCCCTACTAGCGGGAGTACCGGGGAGCTGTTTTTT. Amino acid sequence: CASSPTSGSTGELFF.

This clone has just a few counts. The chain has TRBV4-3 and TRBJ2-6; 7 bases map to TRBD1. J was trimmed by 0 bases and V by 5 bases; bases with no gene match: 7. The CDR3 is 17 residues long. CDR1 is LGHNA, CDR2 YSLEER, per germline. The DNA for the CDR3 is TGCGCCAGCAGCGCCCGGGACAGTAGCTCTGGGGCCAACGTCCTGACTTTC. Its protein product is CASSARDSSSGANVLTF.

This chain uses TRBV2 with TRBJ2-7; D not certain. V gave up 6 bases and J gave up 6 bases, with 12 bases separating them. The CDR3 is made up of 12 amino acids. Germline CDR1 SNHLY, CDR2 FYNNEI. The CDR3 DNA follows: TGTGCCAGCAGCGGTCCGGGCCCCGAGCAGTACTTC. Translated, it gives CASSGPGPEQYF.

This clone was counted many times. This chain joins TRBV6-4 and TRBJ2-1, with 9 nucleotides matching TRBD2. Germline V lookup: CDR1 MRHNA, CDR2 SNTAGT. CDR3 length: 15 residues. V gave up 3 bases and J gave up 9 bases; unmatched junction bases: 9. The CDR3, as DNA: TGTGCCAGCAGTGATAACCCTAGCGGGACGGGTGAGCAGTTCTTC. Amino acids: CASSDNPSGTGEQFF.

The chain is built from TRBV5-8 and TRBJ1-5; D unresolved. Trimming took off 2 bases at V and 6 bases at J, with 12 bases between the two ends. CDR3 size: 14 residues. From germline, CDR1 is SGHTS and CDR2 YDEGEE. In nucleotides, the CDR3 is TGTGCCAGCAGCTTTGAGGGCCAGGCTCAGCCCCAGCATTTT. Protein sequence: CASSFEGQAQPQHF.

The rearrangement joins TRBV7-2 to TRBJ2-3; D call uncertain. CDR3 length: 14 residues. The V and J ends lost 1 base and 2 bases respectively, with 7 bases between them. Germline CDR1 and CDR2: SGHTA and FQGNSA. DNA for the CDR3: TGTGCCAGCAGCTTAGTGGGCGACACAGATACGCAGTATTTT. Protein product: CASSLVGDTDTQYF.

The V gene is TRBV7-9, the J gene TRBJ2-7; D ambiguous. Germline assignment: CDR1 SEHNR and CDR2 FQNEAQ (reference sequence). The ends were cut back, 5 bases at V and 6 bases at J, with 14 bases in the middle. The CDR3 extends over 13 amino acids. The CDR3 DNA reads as TGTGCCAGCAGCATCCCCCCCCCGTCCGAGCAGTACTTC. It translates to CASSIPPPSEQYF.

The chain has TRBV2 and TRBJ2-1; D remains ambiguous. Germline values: CDR1 SNHLY, CDR2 FYNNEI. Trimming removed 1 base at V and 3 bases at J, with 10 bases between. The CDR3 runs 15 residues. The CDR3 nucleotides read TGTGCCAGCAGTGAAGAACAGCTGGGCTACAATGAGCAGTTCTTC. It codes for CASSEEQLGYNEQFF.

The rearrangement links TRBV27 to TRBJ1-4; a possible D gene is TRBD1 (6 bases). This CDR3 spans 15 amino acids. Germline V gene sequence: CDR1 MNHEY, CDR2 SMNVEV (reference sequence). V lost 4 bases and J lost 7, with 16 bases in between. The CDR3 sequence is CASSSDSLVGEKLFF. CDR3 nucleotides: TGTGCCAGCAGTTCGGACAGCCTAGTGGGTGAAAAACTGTTTTTT.

The V and J genes are TRBV4-2 and TRBJ2-7, with D perhaps TRBD1 (6 bases). Trimming removed 6 bases at V and 0 bases at J, with 15 bases between. Germline V gives CDR1 LGHNA, CDR2 YNFKEQ. The CDR3 contains 15 residues. The DNA for the CDR3 is TGTGCCAGCAGTCAAAACCGGGACATCTCCTACGAGCAGTACTTC. It specifies CASSQNRDISYEQYF.

This chain connects TRBV15 to TRBJ2-5; D is unclear. This CDR3 comprises 13 residues. In germline, CDR1 is LNHNV, CDR2 YYDKDF (reference sequence). Trimming removed 6 bases at V and 2 bases at J, with 10 bases between. The CDR3: CATSARAQETQYF. The CDR3 region has the DNA TGTGCCACCAGTGCTCGGGCTCAAGAGACCCAGTACTTC.

The genes are TRBV7-2 and TRBJ2-7; D is possibly TRBD1 (5 bases). The length of the CDR3 is 13 residues. The ends were cut back, 8 bases at V and 3 bases at J, with 14 bases in the middle. In germline, CDR1 is SGHTA, CDR2 FQGNSA. CDR3 bases: TGTGCCAGCTCAATAGACAGCTACTACGAGCAGTACTTC. This sequence encodes CASSIDSYYEQYF.

This clone was counted between two and nine times. The chain is built from TRBV19 and TRBJ1-5; the D gene is possibly TRBD1 (5 bases). Trimming left V 3 bases short and J 4 bases short, with 16 bases between. There are 16 residues in the CDR3. The germline gives CDR1 LNHDA, CDR2 SQIVND (reference sequence). In DNA, the CDR3 is TGTGCCAGTAGTATTTATAGGACACCGACTAATCAGCCCCAGCATTTT. It specifies CASSIYRTPTNQPQHF.

The chain carries TRBV15 and TRBJ2-7; a weak D match, TRBD1 (5 bases). Trimming pared 0 bases from V and 6 bases from J, leaving 9 bases between. The germline V gene encodes CDR1 LNHNV and CDR2 YYDKDF (reference sequence). This CDR3 is 13 amino acids long. The CDR3 here is CATSRDQGFEQYF. The CDR3 DNA sequence: TGTGCCACCAGCAGAGATCAGGGATTCGAGCAGTACTTC.